The rows below give T cell receptor beta chains drawn from one sample of a study of T cell changes during pregnancy in multiple sclerosis. Clones were read by immunoSEQ multiplex PCR, and TCRdb kept only the in-frame ones, dropping some. The sample holds 83,000 or so clones, 94% seen once. Sequences were derived from peripheral blood, sampled after pregnancy. The receptors were gathered from a female donor in good health, enrolled as a control in a pregnancy study. Both conserved end residues are part of each CDR3. A D gene is named only where the DNA matches it firmly. Size tells how often a clone was seen (once, few, many) or the class of an expanded clone, and some rows leave it out.

v_call	clone_size	j_call	d_call	cdr3_nt	cdr3_aa
TRBV2	.	TRBJ1-5	.	TGTGCCAGCAGCGAACCGGGACACCTCAATCAGCCCCAGCATTTT	CASSEPGHLNQPQHF
TRBV5-1	once	TRBJ2-1	.	TGCGCCAGCAGCTTGGCCGGTGAGCAGTTCTTC	CASSLAGEQFF
TRBV2	.	TRBJ2-2	.	TGTGCCAGCAGTAGAAGACAGAACGCCGGGGAGCTGTTTTTT	CASSRRQNAGELFF
TRBV5-6	.	TRBJ2-7	.	TGTGCCAGCAGCTTGAAAAACAGGCAGGGGCGGGACGAGCAGTACTTC	CASSLKNRQGRDEQYF
TRBV7-8	.	TRBJ1-2	.	TGTGCCAGCAGCCCACCCGACAGAGGCTACACCTTC	CASSPPDRGYTF
TRBV2	once	TRBJ2-3	TRBD1	TGTGCCAGCGAGGGACAGAGCACAGATACGCAGTATTTT	CASEGQSTDTQYF
TRBV20-1	.	TRBJ2-3	.	TGCAGTGCTATAACAGATACGCAGTATTTT	CSAITDTQYF
TRBV13	.	TRBJ2-4	TRBD1	TGTGCCAGCACCATAGGGACAGCTAAAAACATTCAGTACTTC	CASTIGTAKNIQYF
TRBV27	.	TRBJ2-1	TRBD2	TGTGCCAGCAGCCGGCAGGGGATTGGACTAGCGCTCTACAATGAGCAGTTCTTC	CASSRQGIGLALYNEQFF
TRBV7-9	.	TRBJ2-1	.	TGTGCCAGCAGCCCCCTCTACAATGAGCAGTTCTTC	CASSPLYNEQFF
TRBV4-2	.	TRBJ1-3	.	TGTGCCAGCAGCCAAGGGCACAGGGTTGCCGGAAACACCATATATTTT	CASSQGHRVAGNTIYF
TRBV5-4	once	TRBJ1-2	.	TGTGCCAGCAGCTTGCCGCCAGGGGCGCAGGGCTACACCTTC	CASSLPPGAQGYTF
TRBV19	.	TRBJ2-3	.	TGTGCCAGTGGACTCTCCTCTGCCGGGTGGGATACGCAGTATTTT	CASGLSSAGWDTQYF
TRBV5-1	.	TRBJ2-3	.	TGCGCCAGCAGCGGACTAGATACGCAGTATTTT	CASSGLDTQYF
TRBV2	.	TRBJ2-3	TRBD1	TGTGCCAGCAGTGCAGGGGGCGCTGGCACAGATACGCAGTATTTT	CASSAGGAGTDTQYF
TRBV2	.	TRBJ1-4	TRBD1	TGTGCCAGCACCGGGACAGCTAATGAAAAACTGTTTTTT	CASTGTANEKLFF
TRBV6-5	.	TRBJ2-7	TRBD2	TGTGCCAGCAACCCTAGCGGCGACTACGAGCAGTACTTC	CASNPSGDYEQYF
TRBV18	once	TRBJ2-7	.	TGTGCCAGCTCACCTGGGCCCGACTACGAGCAGTACTTC	CASSPGPDYEQYF
TRBV27	.	TRBJ2-6	.	TGTGCCAGCAGGTACACCTCTGGGGCCAACGTCCTGACTTTC	CASRYTSGANVLTF
TRBV28	.	TRBJ1-2	.	TGTGCCAGCAGTGACTCGTCCTTCTATGGCTACACCTTC	CASSDSSFYGYTF
TRBV2	.	TRBJ1-5	TRBD1	TGTGCCAGCAGTGAAGGACAGGGGAACAATCAGCCCCAGCATTTT	CASSEGQGNNQPQHF
TRBV7-8	.	TRBJ2-3	.	TGTGCCAGCAGCGTTAGCGAAACTGGGGATACGCAGTATTTT	CASSVSETGDTQYF
TRBV5-1	once	TRBJ2-3	.	TGCGCCAGCAGCTTTGGACGGACTAGCACAGATACGCAGTATTTT	CASSFGRTSTDTQYF
TRBV28	once	TRBJ1-5	.	TGTGCCAGCAGTTCTGGAGCGGCAGGAGCCTCTCATCAGCCCCAGCATTTT	CASSSGAAGASHQPQHF
TRBV5-6	few	TRBJ1-2	.	TGTGCCAGCAGTCCAAGGGGAAACTATGGCTACACCTTC	CASSPRGNYGYTF
TRBV28	few	TRBJ1-2	TRBD1	TGTGCCAGCAGTTCTCCGCCGGGACAGGTCTATGGCTACACCTTC	CASSSPPGQVYGYTF
TRBV4-1	.	TRBJ2-7	.	TGCGCCAGCAGCCTAGGCGCAGGAAGCAACTACGAGCAGTACTTC	CASSLGAGSNYEQYF
TRBV10-2	.	TRBJ2-7	TRBD1	TGCGCCAGCAGTGGGACAGGAGTTCTCTACGAGCAGTACTTC	CASSGTGVLYEQYF
TRBV5-5	.	TRBJ1-2	TRBD1	TGTGCCAGCAGCCGCAGACAGGGAACCGACTATGGCTACACCTTC	CASSRRQGTDYGYTF
TRBV5-4	.	TRBJ2-1	TRBD2	TGTGCCAGCAGCTGGGGGGGTCAATACAATGAGCAGTTCTTC	CASSWGGQYNEQFF
TRBV5-1	.	TRBJ2-1	TRBD2	TGCGCCAGCCGAGGGGAAGCGGGAGGGCCCAACAATGAGCAGTTCTTC	CASRGEAGGPNNEQFF
TRBV30	.	TRBJ2-7	TRBD2	TGTGCCTGGAGCGGGGGGGAGACCTACGAGCAGTACTTC	CAWSGGETYEQYF
TRBV6-5	.	TRBJ2-3	.	TGTGCCAGCAGGAAAACAGGCACAGATACGCAGTATTTT	CASRKTGTDTQYF
TRBV5-1	.	TRBJ2-7	TRBD1	TGCGCCAGCAGCTTGGACAGGGGGGTTTCCTACGAGCAGTACTTC	CASSLDRGVSYEQYF
TRBV6-5	.	TRBJ2-1	TRBD2	TGTGCCAGCAGTTACTTCACTAGCGGGGGCCCAAGGGAGCAGTTCTTC	CASSYFTSGGPREQFF
TRBV11-1	once	TRBJ1-3	.	TGTGCCAGCAGCTTTGGCGGCAACTCTGGAAACACCATATATTTT	CASSFGGNSGNTIYF
TRBV5-4	once	TRBJ2-7	.	TGTGCCAGCAGCTTGGGCGGGACTGGAGGGTACGAGCAGTACTTC	CASSLGGTGGYEQYF
TRBV29-1	.	TRBJ2-2	TRBD1	TGCAGCGTTGGGACAGGGAACACCGGGGAGCTGTTTTTT	CSVGTGNTGELFF
TRBV7-2	.	TRBJ1-5	.	TGTGCCAGCAGCTTACTGGGCGATCAGCCCCAGCATTTT	CASSLLGDQPQHF
TRBV27	.	TRBJ2-7	.	TGTGCCAGCAGTTTGACCTCCCTAAGGGGCGAGCAGTACTTC	CASSLTSLRGEQYF
TRBV2	once	TRBJ2-4	.	TGTGCCAGCAACTCGGACTCCAAAAACATTCAGTACTTC	CASNSDSKNIQYF
TRBV4-1	.	TRBJ2-2	TRBD2	TGCGCCAGCAGCAAGCTAGCGGGAGGGCGGACCGGGGAGCTGTTTTTT	CASSKLAGGRTGELFF
TRBV5-5	.	TRBJ1-2	TRBD1	TGTGCCAGCAGCTTGCAATTCAGGCAGGGGGCTTACGGCTACACCTTC	CASSLQFRQGAYGYTF
TRBV20-1	few	TRBJ1-1	.	TGCAGTGCTAGGAATAGAGAGCAAGCTTTCTTT	CSARNREQAFF